These 14 T cell receptor beta chains were all obtained from the same sample, sequenced in a study of T cell responses to AZD1222 COVID-19 vaccine. Profiling relied on immunoSEQ multiplex PCR, and the TCRdb table lists in-frame clones only, not all of them. Among approximately 140,000 clones listed, 92% were seen once. This material consisted of peripheral blood, taken 28 days after the second AZD1222 dose. The receptors stem from an adult who received the AZD1222 COVID-19 vaccine.

The J gene is TRBJ2-1, the V gene TRBV24-1, with TRBD2 matching over 13 bases. With 7 bases clipped from V and 4 bases from J, the junction kept 15 bases outside the gene matches. CDR1 and CDR2 from the germline V gene are KGHDR and SFDVKD. This CDR3 contains 19 residues. CDR3 sequence reads: CATSPAPLAGGLNYNEQFF. CDR3 coding DNA: TGTGCCACCAGCCCCGCCCCACTAGCGGGGGGGCTGAATTACAATGAGCAGTTCTTC.

The rearrangement links TRBV19 to TRBJ2-7, with D perhaps TRBD1 (6 bases). This CDR3 contains 17 residues. V lost 2 bases, J lost 5 bases, and 22 bases lay in between. Germline CDR1 and CDR2: LNHDA and SQIVND (reference sequence). CDR3 region: CASSIRGPVRGSHEQYF. CDR3 in DNA: TGTGCCAGTAGTATAAGAGGTCCGGTCAGGGGAAGCCACGAGCAGTACTTC.

The CDR3 protein is CASSSPASGSKNIQYF. CDR3 coding DNA: TGTGCCAGCAGTTCGCCTGCTAGCGGGAGCAAAAACATTCAGTACTTC. The V call is TRBV28, the J call TRBJ2-4; 10 nucleotides align to TRBD2. CDR1 and CDR2 from the germline V gene are MDHEN and SYDVKM. Trimming at V came to 4 bases and at J to 3 bases, leaving 6 bases not matched to a gene. The CDR3 covers 16 residues.

The chain joins TRBV7-2 to TRBJ1-5; no definite D call. CDR1 and CDR2 from the germline V gene are SGHTA and FQGNSA. Trimming took off 1 base at V and 0 bases at J, with 4 bases between the two ends. CDR3 length equals 14 residues. The CDR3 protein is CASSLDSSNQPQHF. In nucleotides, the CDR3 is TGTGCCAGCAGCTTAGACAGTAGCAATCAGCCCCAGCATTTT.

V gene TRBV6-5 combines with J gene TRBJ2-5, with D perhaps TRBD1 (7 bases). V dropped 2 bases and J dropped 5 bases, with 12 bases sitting between them. Germline V gives CDR1 MNHEY, CDR2 SVGAGI. CDR3 length: 14 amino acids. Here the CDR3 DNA reads TGTGCCAGCAGTTACGGAGGGGGCCGGGAGACCCAGTACTTC. Translation: CASSYGGGRETQYF.

This chain connects TRBV24-1 to TRBJ2-5, with 7 bases that match TRBD2. V lost 3 bases to trimming and J lost 5 bases; unmatched junction nucleotides: 5. The germline V gene encodes CDR1 KGHDR and CDR2 SFDVKD. The CDR3 runs 14 residues. The CDR3 nucleotides are TGTGCCACCAGTGATACCGGGCGGGGGGAGACCCAGTACTTC. This encodes CATSDTGRGETQYF.

This chain joins TRBV3-1 (or the pseudogene TRBV3-2) and TRBJ2-5; 9 bases fit TRBD2. The CDR3 sequence is 15 residues long. V lost 4 bases and J lost 1; bases outside the gene matches: 4. Germline V gives CDR1 LGHDT, CDR2 YNNKEL (reference sequence). For the CDR3, the DNA is TGTGCCAGCAGCCCCGTAGCGGGGGCCCAAGAGACCCAGTACTTC. Its translation is CASSPVAGAQETQYF.

The chain combines TRBV27 with TRBJ1-1, with unresolved D. This CDR3 has 12 residues. Germline assignment: CDR1 MNHEY and CDR2 SMNVEV (reference sequence). Trimming removed 8 bases at V and 5 bases at J, with 12 bases between. The CDR3: CASGWGRTEAFF. The DNA of the CDR3 is TGTGCCAGCGGGTGGGGTCGGACTGAAGCTTTCTTT.

The V and J genes are TRBV5-4 and TRBJ1-1; 7 nucleotides match TRBD1. The J segment lost 4 bases and the V segment lost 4 bases, leaving 7 bases of the junction unmatched. The CDR3 runs 14 residues. Germline-derived CDR1 and CDR2 are SGHNT and YYREEE (reference sequence). The CDR3 sequence: CASSPTGLSTEAFF. In DNA form, the CDR3 reads TGTGCCAGCAGCCCGACAGGGTTGAGCACTGAAGCTTTCTTT.

The CDR3 nucleotides are TGCGCCAGCAGCCCACGGAGGGAGGGAATCACAGATACGCAGTATTTT. This gives the protein CASSPRREGITDTQYF. V and J are TRBV5-1 and TRBJ2-3; TRBD2 aligns across 7 bases. Losses at the gene ends were 4 bases for V and 2 bases for J; bases not matched to a gene: 10. The CDR3 contains 16 residues. The germline CDR1 and CDR2 sequences are SGHRS and YFSETQ.

In nucleotides, the CDR3 is TGTGCCAGCAGTTGGGGTACTCTGCGTAGCAATCAGCCCCAGCATTTT. It yields the protein CASSWGTLRSNQPQHF. V is TRBV28 and J is TRBJ1-5; D gene unclear. The CDR3 spans 16 residues. Looked up from germline, CDR1 is MDHEN and CDR2 is SYDVKM. V lost 4 bases and J lost 0, with 13 bases in between.

The chain is built from TRBV19 and TRBJ1-3, with D possibly being TRBD1 (5 bases). The V gene lost 8 bases and the J gene lost 0 bases, with 14 bases spanning the gap. The CDR3 length is 15 residues. The germline V gene encodes CDR1 LNHDA and CDR2 SQIVND (reference sequence). DNA for the CDR3: TGTGCCAGTGAGCCGACAGACCACTCTGGAAACACCATATATTTT. It yields the protein CASEPTDHSGNTIYF. Based on the CDR3 plus reference TRBV19 and TRBJ1-3, the full variable domain is DGGITQSPKYLFRKEGQNVTLSCEQNLNHDAMYWYRQDPGQGLRLIYYSQIVNDFQKGDIAEGYSVSREKKESFPLTVTSAQKNPTAFYLCASEPTDHSGNTIYFGEGSWLTVV.

V is TRBV7-9 and J is TRBJ1-4; possible D gene TRBD1, 5 bases. V was clipped by 7 bases and J by 6 bases, with 15 bases between them. The CDR3 covers 14 residues. In germline, CDR1 is SEHNR, CDR2 FQNEAQ (reference sequence). This CDR3 is CASKRGNIDEKLFF. The DNA of the CDR3 is TGTGCCAGCAAGAGGGGCAATATCGATGAAAAACTGTTTTTT. Full variable domain (missing parts from reference TRBV7-9 and TRBJ1-4): DTGVSQNPRHKITKRGQNVTFRCDPISEHNRLYWYRQTLGQGPEFLTYFQNEAQLEKSRLLSDRFSAERPKGSFSTLEIQRTEQGDSAMYLCASKRGNIDEKLFFGSGTQLSVL.

The chain carries TRBV6-5 and TRBJ1-1, with D maybe TRBD1 (5 bases). Germline V CDR1 and CDR2: MNHEY, SVGAGI. This CDR3 is 15 amino acids long. Trimming stripped 3 bases from V and 6 bases from J, with 17 bases between. The CDR3 protein is CASSYQSGLGAEAFF. CDR3 DNA sequence: TGTGCCAGCAGTTATCAATCAGGGCTGGGGGCTGAAGCTTTCTTT.